Listed below are T cell receptor beta chains from one sample, sequenced in a study of vaccination and CD4 T cells after COVID-19. TCRdb recomputed calls from the PCR reads with MiXCR, one row per CDR3 protein. The sample includes approximately 12,000 distinct CDR3 sequences, 55% to 65% of them seen just once. These receptors' antigens are unknown. The sample taken for sequencing was CD4+ T cells from blood, cultured in vitro. These receptors were collected from a human donor who had recovered from COVID-19. Both conserved end residues are part of each CDR3. The order of the fields is V gene, clone size, CDR3 protein. The size entry is marked missing in some rows and otherwise reads once, few, many or a size class.

v_call: TRBV20-1
clone_size: .
cdr3_aa: CSAIGTAVLNTEAFF

v_call: TRBV28
clone_size: once
cdr3_aa: CASSSPLGNNQPQHF

v_call: TRBV20-1
clone_size: .
cdr3_aa: CSASKGQGYNEQFF

v_call: TRBV19
clone_size: few
cdr3_aa: CASSTGVQGFYEQYF

v_call: TRBV20-1
clone_size: .
cdr3_aa: CSARDSFVRQHSNQPQHF

v_call: TRBV15
clone_size: few
cdr3_aa: CATSRDRYAAGNTIYF

v_call: TRBV2
clone_size: .
cdr3_aa: CASSGDISYGYTF

v_call: TRBV20-1
clone_size: few
cdr3_aa: CSASGQGGEQYF

v_call: TRBV6-1
clone_size: .
cdr3_aa: CASRQTSGSFETQYF

v_call: TRBV19
clone_size: .
cdr3_aa: CASSIPGQGGYGYTF

v_call: TRBV6-1
clone_size: .
cdr3_aa: CASSEWTSGVTYEQYF

v_call: TRBV27
clone_size: few
cdr3_aa: CASSTSGWETQYF

v_call: TRBV18
clone_size: .
cdr3_aa: CASSPFPNVNTEAFF

v_call: TRBV5-3
clone_size: .
cdr3_aa: CARSLVGYTF

v_call: TRBV24-1
clone_size: few
cdr3_aa: CATSDPGLAGALETQYF

v_call: TRBV4-1
clone_size: few
cdr3_aa: CASSRLTSGSWETQYF

v_call: TRBV7-9
clone_size: few
cdr3_aa: CASSLHYEQYF

v_call: TRBV28
clone_size: .
cdr3_aa: CASSTGHFNSPLHF

v_call: TRBV29-1
clone_size: few
cdr3_aa: CSVEWWDGYTF

v_call: TRBV6-1
clone_size: .
cdr3_aa: CASSEIPASYNEQFF

v_call: TRBV28
clone_size: few
cdr3_aa: CASSFWTDSNQPQHF

v_call: TRBV12-3/TRBV12-4
clone_size: once
cdr3_aa: CASTLARSNQPQHF

v_call: TRBV20-1
clone_size: few
cdr3_aa: CSASGSVHNEQFF

v_call: TRBV10-3
clone_size: .
cdr3_aa: CAISESKGTDTQYF

v_call: TRBV20-1
clone_size: few
cdr3_aa: CSARGLTGYEQYF

v_call: TRBV27
clone_size: .
cdr3_aa: CASSARTPNMQYF

v_call: TRBV28
clone_size: .
cdr3_aa: CASSSPSPLAGGQNIQYF

v_call: TRBV5-1
clone_size: .
cdr3_aa: CASRGLITDTQYF

v_call: TRBV6-1
clone_size: .
cdr3_aa: CASRQQRTDTQYF

v_call: TRBV9
clone_size: .
cdr3_aa: CASSVAGTPTYEQYF

v_call: TRBV6-1
clone_size: once
cdr3_aa: CASSNDRIPGNTIYF

v_call: TRBV28
clone_size: .
cdr3_aa: CASSFLSTLAYEQYF

v_call: TRBV6-2/TRBV6-3
clone_size: few
cdr3_aa: CASSRGLVSGPETQYF

v_call: TRBV20-1
clone_size: .
cdr3_aa: CSARAVTDGAITYEQYF

v_call: TRBV20-1
clone_size: .
cdr3_aa: CSGRSTNEKPFF

v_call: TRBV20-1
clone_size: few
cdr3_aa: CSARWDRGPEAFF

v_call: TRBV20-1
clone_size: large
cdr3_aa: CSAEDRDGETQYF

v_call: TRBV12-3/TRBV12-4
clone_size: .
cdr3_aa: CASSDRGYSEAFF

v_call: TRBV6-5
clone_size: .
cdr3_aa: CASSYQGAGNTIYF

v_call: TRBV4-1
clone_size: .
cdr3_aa: CASSSIPSAGVGPETQYF

v_call: TRBV25-1
clone_size: .
cdr3_aa: CASSESRVGLQIPFF

v_call: TRBV25-1
clone_size: .
cdr3_aa: CASSESGQGNEQYF

v_call: TRBV11-2
clone_size: .
cdr3_aa: CASSLVRGLASTQYF

v_call: TRBV21-1
clone_size: .
cdr3_aa: CASSNERPTYEQYF

v_call: TRBV20-1
clone_size: medium-sized
cdr3_aa: CSATTVFNYGYTF

v_call: TRBV7-9
clone_size: .
cdr3_aa: CASSQLPGQGDTEAFF

v_call: TRBV7-2
clone_size: few
cdr3_aa: CASSLVQGRTDTQYF

v_call: TRBV24-1
clone_size: few
cdr3_aa: CATSDSQRAMGNQPQHF

v_call: TRBV27
clone_size: .
cdr3_aa: CAIRTANYGYTF

v_call: TRBV30
clone_size: once
cdr3_aa: CAWSSSVNEQYF